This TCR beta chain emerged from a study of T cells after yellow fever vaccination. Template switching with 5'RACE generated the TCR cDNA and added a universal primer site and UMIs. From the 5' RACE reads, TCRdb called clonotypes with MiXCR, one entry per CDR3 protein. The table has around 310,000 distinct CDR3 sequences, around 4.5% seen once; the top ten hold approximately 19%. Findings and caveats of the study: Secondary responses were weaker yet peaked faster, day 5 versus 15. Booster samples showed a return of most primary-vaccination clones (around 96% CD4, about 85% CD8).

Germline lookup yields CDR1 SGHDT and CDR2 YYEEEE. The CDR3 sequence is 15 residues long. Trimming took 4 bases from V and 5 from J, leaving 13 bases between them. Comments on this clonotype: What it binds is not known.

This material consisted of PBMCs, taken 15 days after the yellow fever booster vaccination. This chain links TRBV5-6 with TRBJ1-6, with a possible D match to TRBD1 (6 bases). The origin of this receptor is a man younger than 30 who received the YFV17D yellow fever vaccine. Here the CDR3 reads CASSPTGSHNSPLHF. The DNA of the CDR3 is TGTGCCAGCAGCCCGACAGGAAGCCATAATTCACCCCTCCACTTT.